The source of this T cell receptor beta chain is a study of T cell responses to AZD1222 COVID-19 vaccine. General observations from the study: Most donors were white British, females outnumbered males, and clonal diversity was possibly underestimated. Unmutated regions of variants are reportedly targeted by nearly half of spike-specific TCRs. Breadth and depth of Spike-specific TCRs rose after two AZD1222 doses. Baseline serostatus was positive in only a handful of AZD1222 recipients.

The repertoire was sequenced with immunoSEQ multiplex PCR; TCRdb's copy has only in-frame clones and lacks some. The table shows 100,000 or so clones, with approximately 92% occurring only once. Notes on this clone: Its antigen is unidentified.

Germline loops: CDR1 ENHRY, CDR2 SYGVKD. Trimming took 2 bases from V and 3 from J; bases not matched to a gene: 4. This CDR3 is 15 amino acids long. The chain employs TRBV10-3 and TRBJ2-3; 8 bases match TRBD2. The sample was peripheral blood, taken 28 days after the second AZD1222 dose. This clonotype originated in an adult who received the AZD1222 COVID-19 vaccine. The CDR3 loop reads CAISEGLALTDTQYF. Here the CDR3 DNA reads TGTGCCATCAGTGAGGGACTAGCCCTGACAGATACGCAGTATTTT.